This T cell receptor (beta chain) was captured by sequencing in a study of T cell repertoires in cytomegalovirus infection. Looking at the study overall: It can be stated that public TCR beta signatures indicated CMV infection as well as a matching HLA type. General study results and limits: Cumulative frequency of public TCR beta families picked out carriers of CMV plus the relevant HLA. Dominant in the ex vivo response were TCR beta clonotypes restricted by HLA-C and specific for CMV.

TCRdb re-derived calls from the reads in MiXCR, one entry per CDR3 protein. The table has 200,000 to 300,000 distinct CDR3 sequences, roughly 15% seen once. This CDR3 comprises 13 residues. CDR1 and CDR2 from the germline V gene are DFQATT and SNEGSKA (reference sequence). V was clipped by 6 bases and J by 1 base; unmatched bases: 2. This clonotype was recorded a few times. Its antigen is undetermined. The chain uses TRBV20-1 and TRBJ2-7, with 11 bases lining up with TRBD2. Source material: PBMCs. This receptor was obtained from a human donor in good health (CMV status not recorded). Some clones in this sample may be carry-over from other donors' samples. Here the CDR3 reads CSARLAGSYEQYF. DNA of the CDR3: TGCAGTGCAAGACTAGCGGGGTCCTACGAGCAGTACTTC.